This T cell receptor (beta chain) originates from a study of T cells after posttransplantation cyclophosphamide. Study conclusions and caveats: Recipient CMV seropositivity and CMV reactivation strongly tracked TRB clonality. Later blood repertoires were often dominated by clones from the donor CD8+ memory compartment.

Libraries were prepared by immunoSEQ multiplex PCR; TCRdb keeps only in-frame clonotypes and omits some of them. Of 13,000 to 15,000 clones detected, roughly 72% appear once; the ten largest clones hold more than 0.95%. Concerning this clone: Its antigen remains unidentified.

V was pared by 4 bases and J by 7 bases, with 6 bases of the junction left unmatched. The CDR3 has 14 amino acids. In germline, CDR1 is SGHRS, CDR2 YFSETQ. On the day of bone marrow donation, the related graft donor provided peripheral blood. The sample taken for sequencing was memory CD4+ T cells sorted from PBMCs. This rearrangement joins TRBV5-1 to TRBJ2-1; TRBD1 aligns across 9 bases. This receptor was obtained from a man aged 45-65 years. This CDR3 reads CASSRRDRANEQFF. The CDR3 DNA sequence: TGCGCCAGCAGCCGCCGGGACAGGGCTAATGAGCAGTTCTTC.